The rows below give T cell receptor beta chains drawn from one sample of a study of T cell changes during pregnancy in multiple sclerosis. Sequenced by immunoSEQ multiplex PCR; TCRdb stores in-frame clones only, minus some. This table holds under 95,000 clones, approximately 93% found once. The sequences come from peripheral blood, collected in the second trimester of pregnancy. The receptors were gathered from a female donor in good health, enrolled as a control in a pregnancy study. CDR3s include the opening cysteine and the closing phenylalanine or tryptophan. D genes are given only for firm matches. Clone size appears in some rows only: once, few, many, or a class for an expanded clone.

size: -
J: TRBJ1-4
V: TRBV5-1
length: 14
D: -
DNA: TGCGCCAGCAGCTTGGACAGCCCTAATGAAAAACTGTTTTTT
CDR3: CASSLDSPNEKLFF

size: -
J: TRBJ2-7
V: TRBV4-2
length: 18
D: TRBD2
DNA: TGTGCCAGCAGTCCTATTTTGGGACTAGCGTCGAGCTCCTACGAGCAGTACTTC
CDR3: CASSPILGLASSSYEQYF

size: -
J: TRBJ2-1
V: TRBV10-3
length: 15
D: -
DNA: TGTGCCAGCAGTCTGGATGGGGGGTCCTACAATGAGCAGTTCTTC
CDR3: CASSLDGGSYNEQFF

size: once
J: TRBJ2-3
V: TRBV29-1
length: 13
D: TRBD1
DNA: TGCAGCGTTGCAAGGGGGCGGACAGATACGCAGTATTTT
CDR3: CSVARGRTDTQYF

size: -
J: TRBJ2-7
V: TRBV5-1
length: 14
D: TRBD2
DNA: TGCGCCAGCAGCTGGGGACTAGCGATCGACGAGCAGTACTTC
CDR3: CASSWGLAIDEQYF

size: once
J: TRBJ1-5
V: TRBV27
length: 18
D: -
DNA: TGTGCCAGCAGTCCTATATTGGGGGCACATATTAGCAATCAGCCCCAGCATTTT
CDR3: CASSPILGAHISNQPQHF

size: -
J: TRBJ1-2
V: TRBV28
length: 13
D: -
DNA: TGTGCCAGCAGTTTAGTGGCAGGGAATGGCTACACCTTC
CDR3: CASSLVAGNGYTF

size: -
J: TRBJ1-1
V: TRBV11-3
length: 14
D: TRBD1
DNA: TGTGCCAGCAGCCGGACAGGGGGCAGCGCTGAAGCTTTCTTT
CDR3: CASSRTGGSAEAFF

size: -
J: TRBJ2-7
V: TRBV2
length: 14
D: -
DNA: TGTGCCAGCAGTGACTGGGCACCGTCCTACGAGCAGTACTTC
CDR3: CASSDWAPSYEQYF

size: -
J: TRBJ2-2
V: TRBV11-2
length: 13
D: -
DNA: TGTGCCAGCAGCAACCGGGGAACCGGGGAGCTGTTTTTT
CDR3: CASSNRGTGELFF

size: -
J: TRBJ2-3
V: TRBV7-2
length: 14
D: -
DNA: TGTGCCAGCAGCTTATCCCAGTTCACAGATACGCAGTATTTT
CDR3: CASSLSQFTDTQYF

size: -
J: TRBJ2-2
V: TRBV5-1
length: 14
D: -
DNA: TGCGCCAGCAGCTTACGGACAGAAGGCGGGGAGCTGTTTTTT
CDR3: CASSLRTEGGELFF

size: -
J: TRBJ2-3
V: TRBV19
length: 13
D: -
DNA: TGTGCCAGTAGCTCAGGGAGCACAGATACGCAGTATTTT
CDR3: CASSSGSTDTQYF

size: -
J: TRBJ2-5
V: TRBV7-9
length: 15
D: -
DNA: TGTGCCAGCAGCTCAAATGACGGGACTGAAGAGACCCAGTACTTC
CDR3: CASSSNDGTEETQYF

size: -
J: TRBJ1-3
V: TRBV14
length: 12
D: -
DNA: TGTGCCAGCAGCCCCAGACAACACACCATATATTTT
CDR3: CASSPRQHTIYF

size: -
J: TRBJ2-1
V: TRBV6-1
length: 15
D: TRBD2
DNA: TGTGCCAGCAGTGATCTAGCGGGACACTACAATGAGCAGTTCTTC
CDR3: CASSDLAGHYNEQFF

size: once
J: TRBJ2-7
V: TRBV5-5
length: 13
D: -
DNA: TGTGCCAGCATCCGTAGCGGTTCCTACGAGCAGTACTTC
CDR3: CASIRSGSYEQYF

size: -
J: TRBJ1-1
V: TRBV30
length: 13
D: TRBD1
DNA: TGTGCCTGCAGGGGGTTACTGAACACTGAAGCTTTCTTT
CDR3: CACRGLLNTEAFF

size: -
J: TRBJ1-1
V: TRBV19
length: 14
D: -
DNA: TGTGCCAGTCAACGAGAGCCTTTGAACACTGAAGCTTTCTTT
CDR3: CASQREPLNTEAFF

size: -
J: TRBJ2-3
V: TRBV2
length: 15
D: TRBD2
DNA: TGTGCCACCACTGGAGCGGGAGGGGGGACCCCCATGCAGTATTTT
CDR3: CATTGAGGGTPMQYF

size: -
J: TRBJ2-5
V: TRBV6-5
length: 14
D: -
DNA: TGTGCCAGCAGTTTCGGGACTGGCCAAGAGACCCAGTACTTC
CDR3: CASSFGTGQETQYF

size: -
J: TRBJ2-3
V: TRBV28
length: 19
D: -
DNA: TGTGCCAGCAGCGGATCCCTTCTCGGACAGCCCCTCATGATCAATACGCAGTATTTT
CDR3: CASSGSLLGQPLMINTQYF

size: -
J: TRBJ1-5
V: TRBV15
length: 15
D: -
DNA: TGTGCCACCAAAGGGGACAAAAATAGCAATCAGCCCCAGCATTTT
CDR3: CATKGDKNSNQPQHF

size: -
J: TRBJ2-5
V: TRBV9
length: 14
D: TRBD1
DNA: TGTGCCAGCAGTCCCAGGGGGCGGAGAGAGACCCAGTACTTC
CDR3: CASSPRGRRETQYF

size: -
J: TRBJ2-5
V: TRBV7-6
length: 15
D: -
DNA: TGTGCCAGCACCCTACGGCAGGGTCCTTCAGAGACCCAGTACTTC
CDR3: CASTLRQGPSETQYF

size: -
J: TRBJ2-7
V: TRBV4-1
length: 15
D: -
DNA: TGCGCCAGCAGTCGATCTGACAGAGAAAATTACGAGCAGTACTTC
CDR3: CASSRSDRENYEQYF

size: -
J: TRBJ1-4
V: TRBV7-9
length: 14
D: -
DNA: TGTGCCAGCAGCTACGACACCAGTAATGAAAAACTGTTTTTT
CDR3: CASSYDTSNEKLFF

size: -
J: TRBJ1-1
V: TRBV18
length: 16
D: -
DNA: TGTGCCAGCTCACCAAGCGGACAGCAACTCCGAACTGAAGCTTTCTTT
CDR3: CASSPSGQQLRTEAFF

size: -
J: TRBJ1-4
V: TRBV18
length: 13
D: -
DNA: TGTGCCAGCTCAGCCAACGGCGGGGAAAAACTGTTTTTT
CDR3: CASSANGGEKLFF

size: -
J: TRBJ2-3
V: TRBV9
length: 15
D: TRBD2
DNA: TGTGCCAGCAGCCTTTTTGCGGGAGTAGGAGATACGCAGTATTTT
CDR3: CASSLFAGVGDTQYF

size: -
J: TRBJ2-6
V: TRBV27
length: 15
D: -
DNA: TGTGCCAGCAGTCCCCTAGGCTCTGGGGCCAACGTCCTGACTTTC
CDR3: CASSPLGSGANVLTF

size: -
J: TRBJ1-5
V: TRBV28
length: 17
D: TRBD1
DNA: TGTGCCAGCAGGAGGACAGGGAAAAGCGGGATGCGTCAGCCCCAGCATTTT
CDR3: CASRRTGKSGMRQPQHF

size: -
J: TRBJ2-7
V: TRBV6-5
length: 16
D: TRBD2
DNA: TGTGCCAGCAGTTGGACTAGCCGAAATAGGGACTACGAGCAGTACTTC
CDR3: CASSWTSRNRDYEQYF

size: -
J: TRBJ2-6
V: TRBV10-3
length: 17
D: -
DNA: TGTGCCATCAGTGGGCAGGGCAGGACATCTGGGGCCAACGTCCTGACTTTC
CDR3: CAISGQGRTSGANVLTF

size: -
J: TRBJ2-5
V: TRBV9
length: 17
D: TRBD2
DNA: TGTGCCAGCAGCGCCCACAGGGGAGCGGGAGGCTCGGAGACCCAGTACTTC
CDR3: CASSAHRGAGGSETQYF

size: -
J: TRBJ1-5
V: TRBV2
length: 16
D: TRBD1
DNA: TGTGCCAGCAGTCAGGCCGGGACAGGGACGTATCAGCCCCAGCATTTT
CDR3: CASSQAGTGTYQPQHF

size: -
J: TRBJ1-2
V: TRBV5-1
length: 13
D: -
DNA: TGCGCCAGCAGCTTGGGGCCGAACTATGGCTACACCTTC
CDR3: CASSLGPNYGYTF

size: -
J: TRBJ2-3
V: TRBV7-2
length: 15
D: -
DNA: TGTGCCAGCAGCTTAAGGGTAGCGGACACAGATACGCAGTATTTT
CDR3: CASSLRVADTDTQYF

size: -
J: TRBJ1-4
V: TRBV5-1
length: 13
D: -
DNA: TGCGCCAGCAGCTTGGATCCGGGGAAGGCACTGTTTTTT
CDR3: CASSLDPGKALFF

size: -
J: TRBJ1-4
V: TRBV5-1
length: 16
D: -
DNA: TGCGCCAGCAGCATCTTTGGGACAAGGGGTAATGAAAAACTGTTTTTT
CDR3: CASSIFGTRGNEKLFF

size: -
J: TRBJ2-5
V: TRBV27
length: 14
D: -
DNA: TGTGCCAGCAGTTTAACACTAGGGGGAGAGACCCAGTACTTC
CDR3: CASSLTLGGETQYF

size: -
J: TRBJ2-7
V: TRBV7-2
length: 13
D: -
DNA: TGTGCCAGCAGTAGAAGGGGGGAGGGGGAGCAGTACTTC
CDR3: CASSRRGEGEQYF

size: -
J: TRBJ2-7
V: TRBV28
length: 15
D: TRBD2
DNA: TGTGCCAGCAGTGCTAGCGGGAGCATCTCCTACGAGCAGTACTTC
CDR3: CASSASGSISYEQYF

size: -
J: TRBJ2-7
V: TRBV11-3
length: 12
D: TRBD2
DNA: TGTGCCAGCAGCCAGCTAGCGGGAGTGATAGACTTC
CDR3: CASSQLAGVIDF

size: -
J: TRBJ2-7
V: TRBV5-4
length: 17
D: -
DNA: TGTGCCAGCAGCCGCTCCGCGGGCCTGACGCTCGTCTACGAGCAGTACTTC
CDR3: CASSRSAGLTLVYEQYF

size: -
J: TRBJ1-1
V: TRBV19
length: 15
D: -
DNA: TGTGCCAGTAGTACCCGGGCAGGGCCGAACACTGAAGCTTTCTTT
CDR3: CASSTRAGPNTEAFF

size: -
J: TRBJ2-2
V: TRBV11-2
length: 15
D: -
DNA: TGTGCCAGCAGCGGAAGGGACTCATACACCGGGGAGCTGTTTTTT
CDR3: CASSGRDSYTGELFF

size: -
J: TRBJ2-2
V: TRBV2
length: 17
D: TRBD2
DNA: TGTGCCAGCACCGAGACTAGCGGGAGAAGGGGGACCGGGGAGCTGTTTTTT
CDR3: CASTETSGRRGTGELFF

size: -
J: TRBJ2-7
V: TRBV19
length: 14
D: -
DNA: TGTGCCAGTAGTATAGATCTAGACCCACACGAGCAGTACTTC
CDR3: CASSIDLDPHEQYF

size: -
J: TRBJ1-1
V: TRBV5-6
length: 15
D: -
DNA: TGTGCCAGCGCTAGTGGGCCTCTAGGAGGGACTGAAGCTTTCTTT
CDR3: CASASGPLGGTEAFF

size: -
J: TRBJ2-7
V: TRBV18
length: 16
D: TRBD2
DNA: TGTGCCAGCTCACCTCGCGGTAGCGGGAGCTTGGACGAGCAGTACTTC
CDR3: CASSPRGSGSLDEQYF

size: -
J: TRBJ2-5
V: TRBV6-6
length: 15
D: TRBD2
DNA: TGTGCCAGCGGTGAGCGCGGGAGGGACCAAGAGACCCAGTACTTC
CDR3: CASGERGRDQETQYF

size: -
J: TRBJ2-7
V: TRBV28
length: 16
D: -
DNA: TGTGCCAGCAGTAACCCCCAGGAGGGTTTGGAAAACGAGCAGTACTTC
CDR3: CASSNPQEGLENEQYF